The 30 T cell receptor beta chains in this list originate from one sample, sequenced in a study of blood T cell repertoires in COVID-19 (TCRdb year 2020). Libraries came from the immunoSEQ multiplex PCR assay. TCRdb retrieved this table from immuneACCESS and kept in-frame rearrangements only. Not all clones are present; in checked studies, unresolved V genes account for under half, and no reason is known for the remainder. The sample table records about 210,000 clones; approximately 84% of these occur just once. About 8% of the sample goes to the ten largest clones. The specimen was peripheral blood. The receptors originated from a woman aged 45-59 years with active or convalescent COVID-19.

Only a few counts were recorded for this clone. This chain uses TRBV6-5 with TRBJ1-1, with D unresolved. CDR1 MNHEY and CDR2 SVGAGI come from the germline V gene. Deletions cut 0 bases from V and 1 base from J, with 9 bases between. The CDR3 spans 15 residues. The CDR3 nucleotides read TGTGCCAGCAGTTACTCGAACCGCGGGAACACTGAAGCTTTCTTT. Protein product: CASSYSNRGNTEAFF.

The genes are TRBV7-3 and TRBJ2-1, with D perhaps TRBD1 (5 bases). Germline V gives CDR1 SGHTA, CDR2 FQGTGA. This CDR3 is built from 16 residues. The ends were cut back, 4 bases at V and 0 bases at J, with 13 bases in the middle. CDR3 residues: CASSSLADNSYNEQFF. The CDR3 DNA sequence: TGTGCCAGCAGCTCCCTCGCGGACAACTCCTACAATGAGCAGTTCTTC.

The V gene is TRBV11-2, the J gene TRBJ2-5; 9 bases match TRBD2. CDR3 length: 16 amino acids. J was trimmed by 4 bases and V by 4 bases; bases with no gene match: 10. Per germline, CDR1 SGHAT and CDR2 FQNNGV. DNA for the CDR3: TGTGCCAGCAGCTCAAATAGCGGGAGTTTAGGAGAGACCCAGTACTTC. Translated, it gives CASSSNSGSLGETQYF.

The chain couples TRBV6-5 to TRBJ1-6; 8 bases fit TRBD1. This CDR3 is 15 amino acids long. Germline loops: CDR1 MNHEY, CDR2 SVGAGI. V was pared by 7 bases and J by 9 bases, with 11 bases of the junction left unmatched. CDR3 DNA: TGTGCCAGCATTCTCGGACAGGGTGGGGGTTCACCCCTCCACTTT. Its protein product is CASILGQGGGSPLHF.

The rearrangement links TRBV7-9 to TRBJ2-7; 15 bases agree with TRBD2. The germline gives CDR1 SEHNR, CDR2 FQNEAQ (reference sequence). Trimming took 9 bases from V and 7 from J; bases not matched to a gene: 10. The length of the CDR3 is 15 residues. This CDR3 is CASDKGTSGRLEQYF. The CDR3 bases are TGTGCCAGTGATAAGGGGACTAGCGGGAGGTTGGAGCAGTACTTC.

The genes are TRBV6-5 and TRBJ1-1; the D gene is possibly TRBD1 (5 bases). Trimming cost V 7 bases and J 1 base, with 10 bases left between them. This CDR3 has 13 amino acids. Per germline, CDR1 MNHEY and CDR2 SVGAGI. CDR3 protein: CASTLRGNTEAFF. The DNA for the CDR3 is TGTGCCAGCACCCTAAGGGGGAACACTGAAGCTTTCTTT.

This clone was detected only once. The J gene is TRBJ2-2, the V gene TRBV2; D may be TRBD2 (5 bases). V was cut by 2 bases and J by 7 bases, with 11 bases left in between. Germline V gene data show CDR1 as SNHLY and CDR2 as FYNNEI. CDR3 length: 14 amino acids. As DNA, the CDR3 is TGTGCCAGCAGTGAATCTGGAGGCTACGGGGAGCTGTTTTTT. It translates to CASSESGGYGELFF. Together with reference TRBV2 and TRBJ2-2, the CDR3 gives the full variable domain: EPEVTQTPSHQVTQMGQEVILRCVPISNHLYFYWYRQILGQKVEFLVSFYNNEISEKSEIFDDQFSVERPDGSNFTLKIRSTKLEDSAMYFCASSESGGYGELFFGEGSRLTVL.

V usage is TRBV6-5 and J usage is TRBJ2-7; TRBD1 aligns across 7 bases. Germline lookup yields CDR1 MNHEY and CDR2 SVGAGI. The CDR3 is made up of 14 amino acids. Trimming took 7 bases from V and 0 from J; bases not matched to a gene: 6. The CDR3 nucleotides read TGTGCCAGCAAGGTGGGACAGAGCTCCTACGAGCAGTACTTC. Its protein product is CASKVGQSSYEQYF.

The rearrangement joins TRBV10-3 to TRBJ1-4; 8 bases are shared with TRBD1. CDR1 is ENHRY, CDR2 SYGVKD, per germline. The CDR3 totals 13 residues. The V and J ends lost 3 bases and 14 bases, in that order; junction bases with no gene match: 8. The CDR3 coding sequence is TGTGCCATCAGTGAACCGGACAGGGCAAAGCTGTTTTTT. Translated: CAISEPDRAKLFF.

CDR3 residues: CASSQVGLGFYEQYF. The CDR3 DNA follows: TGTGCCAGCAGCCAAGTGGGGCTGGGTTTCTACGAGCAGTACTTC. The chain has TRBV14 and TRBJ2-7; a weak D match, TRBD1 (5 bases). The CDR3 is 15 amino acids. Germline V gene sequence: CDR1 SGHDN, CDR2 FVKESK. Deletions cut 1 base from V and 3 bases from J, with 13 bases between.

J is TRBJ1-5 and V is TRBV7-6; D is unresolved. The CDR3 has 15 amino acids. CDR1 and CDR2 (germline): SGHVS, FNYEAQ. Trimming cost V 0 bases and J 1 base, with 7 bases left between them. The CDR3 region is CASSLAGRSNQPQHF. The CDR3 region has the DNA TGTGCCAGCAGCTTAGCGGGGAGGAGCAATCAGCCCCAGCATTTT.

The V call is TRBV6-4, the J call TRBJ2-3; possible D gene TRBD2, 6 bases. The CDR3 has 16 residues. CDR1 and CDR2 (germline): MRHNA, SNTAGT. The V end was cut by 11 bases, the J end by 2 bases, with 23 bases between. The CDR3 DNA follows: TGTGCCGCAAGGAGGGTAGAGGACAAAGACACAGATACGCAGTATTTT. This sequence encodes CAARRVEDKDTDTQYF.

Only one count was recorded for this clone. The chain links TRBV9 to TRBJ1-2; TRBD1 aligns across 8 bases. V lost 2 bases and J lost 7; bases outside the gene matches: 7. There are 14 residues in the CDR3. In germline, CDR1 is SGDLS, CDR2 YYNGEE. This chain's CDR3 is CASSVQKTGAGYTF. CDR3 DNA sequence: TGTGCCAGCAGCGTGCAGAAGACAGGGGCTGGCTACACCTTC.

This chain connects TRBV19 to TRBJ2-5; 7 bases agree with TRBD2. This CDR3 spans 13 amino acids. J lost 5 bases, V lost 7 bases, and 7 bases had no gene match. Germline loops: CDR1 LNHDA, CDR2 SQIVND (reference sequence). The DNA for the CDR3 is TGTGCCAGTAACAATGGGAGGGGCGAGACCCAGTACTTC. It is translated as CASNNGRGETQYF.

The CDR3 nucleotides read TGTGCCATCAGTGACGTGGAGGCCGGCTACACCTTC. It encodes CAISDVEAGYTF. The chain has TRBV10-3 and TRBJ1-2; no clear D gene. Trimming took 3 bases from V and 8 from J, leaving 10 bases between them. Germline loops: CDR1 ENHRY, CDR2 SYGVKD. The length of the CDR3 is 12 residues.

This chain joins TRBV28 and TRBJ2-7, with TRBD2 identical over 10 bases. J was trimmed by 5 bases and V by 5 bases; bases with no gene match: 12. The germline V gene has CDR1 MDHEN and CDR2 SYDVKM. This CDR3 spans 16 amino acids. Here the CDR3 reads CASSGLAGVWGNEQYV. In DNA form, the CDR3 reads TGTGCCAGCAGTGGGCTAGCGGGGGTATGGGGAAACGAGCAGTACGTC.

V gene TRBV2 combines with J gene TRBJ1-6, with D maybe TRBD1 (5 bases). The CDR3 contains 14 residues. Trimming took 1 base from V and 4 from J, leaving 5 bases between them. Germline values: CDR1 SNHLY, CDR2 FYNNEI. Written as DNA, the CDR3 is TGTGCCAGCAGTGAAGACAGGTATAATTCACCCCTCCACTTT. This gives the protein CASSEDRYNSPLHF.

The chain couples TRBV19 to TRBJ2-3; D unclear. The germline V gene encodes CDR1 LNHDA and CDR2 SQIVND (reference sequence). V lost 6 bases and J 2 bases, leaving 15 bases between the germline ends. This CDR3 spans 15 amino acids. The CDR3 DNA follows: TGTGCCAGTAGGGGTGGGCCGCGTTACACAGATACGCAGTATTTT. Translating it yields CASRGGPRYTDTQYF.

The chain recombines TRBV7-9 with TRBJ1-4, with D possibly being TRBD1 (6 bases). V dropped 2 bases and J dropped 12 bases, with 13 bases sitting between them. The CDR3 runs 13 residues. In germline, CDR1 is SEHNR, CDR2 FQNEAQ (reference sequence). CDR3 DNA: TGTGCCAGCAGCTTACCGGGAGGGGGTGAACTGTTTTTT. It is translated as CASSLPGGGELFF.

This sequence joins TRBV4-1 and TRBJ1-2; 7 bases align to TRBD1. The CDR3 consists of 17 residues. The germline CDR1 and CDR2 sequences are MGHRA and YSYEKL. The J segment lost 4 bases and the V segment lost 4 bases, leaving 15 bases of the junction unmatched. The CDR3 DNA reads TGCGCCAGCAGCCCGAGGGAAGACAGGGAAGGGCTCTATGGCTACACCTTC. Its protein product is CASSPREDREGLYGYTF.

This chain links TRBV6-6 with TRBJ1-6; maybe TRBD1 (6 bases). Germline assignment: CDR1 MNHNY and CDR2 SVGAGI (reference sequence). CDR3 length equals 14 residues. V gave up 8 bases and J gave up 9 bases, with 17 bases separating them. In nucleotides, the CDR3 is TGTGCCAGCGGGGTTGGGGGGGCAGGTTCACCCCTCCACTTT. Residues: CASGVGGAGSPLHF.

The chain employs TRBV6-5 and TRBJ1-3, with TRBD1 identical over 8 bases. This CDR3 contains 15 residues. V shed 7 bases, J shed 1 base, and the junction held 6 bases outside the gene matches. Germline CDR1 MNHEY, CDR2 SVGAGI. The CDR3 DNA sequence: TGTGCCAGCACCTTCACAGGGGGATCTGGAAACACCATATATTTT. It specifies CASTFTGGSGNTIYF.

This chain links TRBV3-1 (or the pseudogene TRBV3-2) with TRBJ1-5; no clear D gene. V was cut by 1 base and J by 2 bases, with 6 bases left in between. In germline, CDR1 is LGHDT, CDR2 YNNKEL (reference sequence). The CDR3 consists of 14 residues. CDR3 in amino acids: CASSQGVGNQPQHF. CDR3 in DNA: TGTGCCAGCAGCCAAGGTGTAGGCAATCAGCCCCAGCATTTT.

The V gene is TRBV12-5, the J gene TRBJ2-3, with 8 positions matching TRBD2. The CDR3 covers 16 residues. The ends lost 4 bases at V and 5 bases at J; junction bases unmatched: 11. CDR1 and CDR2 (germline): LGHNT, FRNRAP. This chain's CDR3 is CASGSLAGSLGDTQYF. The DNA of the CDR3 is TGTGCTAGTGGTTCCTTAGCGGGAAGTCTAGGAGATACGCAGTATTTT.

The chain joins TRBV18 to TRBJ2-4; 11 nucleotides agree with TRBD1. The CDR3 length is 15 residues. The V gene end was trimmed by 3 bases and the J gene end by 6 bases; junction bases not matched to a gene: 4. Germline CDR1 is KGHSH and CDR2 is LQKENI. CDR3 DNA sequence: TGTGCCAGCTCACCGGACAGGGGGCGGGGAAACATTCAGTACTTC. Amino acids: CASSPDRGRGNIQYF.

Regarding this clone: This same CDR3 is encoded by further DNA sequences in the sample. The CDR3 loop is CASSPTGNYGYTF. CDR3 nucleotides: TGTGCCAGCAGTCCTACAGGGAACTATGGCTACACCTTC. This chain links TRBV5-4 with TRBJ1-2; a weak D match, TRBD1 (6 bases). The CDR3 loop spans 13 amino acids. V lost 5 bases, J lost 2 bases, and 10 bases lay in between. The V gene's germline CDR1 is SGHNT and CDR2 YYREEE (reference sequence).

The chain uses TRBV28 and TRBJ1-5; D remains ambiguous. Trimming pared 5 bases from V and 0 bases from J, leaving 17 bases between. Germline V gene sequence: CDR1 MDHEN, CDR2 SYDVKM. This CDR3 has 17 amino acids. This CDR3 reads CASSLSLPRYSNQPQHF. The CDR3 coding sequence is TGTGCCAGCAGTCTAAGTTTACCCAGGTATAGCAATCAGCCCCAGCATTTT.

V is TRBV9 and J is TRBJ2-3; weak D call: TRBD2 (6 bases). The germline gives CDR1 SGDLS, CDR2 YYNGEE. The V gene lost 2 bases and the J gene lost 5 bases, with 18 bases spanning the gap. The CDR3 has 16 amino acids. The CDR3 DNA follows: TGTGCCAGCAGCGTGGCGCCTAGCGAGGGTTTAGATACGCAGTATTTT. Protein sequence: CASSVAPSEGLDTQYF.

The chain links TRBV6-6 to TRBJ1-6; D is uncertain. Germline V CDR1 and CDR2: MNHNY, SVGAGI (reference sequence). The CDR3 sequence is 16 residues long. Trimming stripped 6 bases from V and 6 bases from J, with 18 bases between. The CDR3 loop is CASSDLAGNFNSPLHF. DNA for the CDR3: TGTGCCAGCAGCGATCTCGCGGGGAATTTTAATTCACCCCTCCACTTT.

The V gene is TRBV19, the J gene TRBJ2-1; TRBD2 agrees at 12 bases. This CDR3 has 17 amino acids. V dropped 7 bases and J dropped 4; count of bases not matched to a gene: 11. Germline V gene sequence: CDR1 LNHDA, CDR2 SQIVND (reference sequence). The CDR3 region is CASTFRASGGDYNEQFF. Here the CDR3 DNA reads TGTGCCAGTACTTTTCGGGCTAGCGGGGGGGATTACAATGAGCAGTTCTTC.